The 14 T cell receptor beta chains presented below share a single source sample, sequenced in a study of blood T cell repertoires in COVID-19 (dated by TCRdb to the early 2020s). Library construction relied on the immunoSEQ multiplex PCR assay. Not all clones reach the TCRdb copy of this immuneACCESS table, which keeps in-frame sequences only. Checked studies attribute under half of the gap to unresolved V genes and leave the rest unexplained. The table for this sample lists 15,000 or so clones; around 90% of them were counted only once. The ten largest clones add up to under 20% of the sample. The sample was peripheral blood. The receptors stem from a man aged 50-60 years with active COVID-19.

CDR3 sequence reads: CASSQDRGYGYTF. DNA for the CDR3: TGCGCCAGCAGCCAAGATAGGGGCTATGGCTACACCTTC. The J gene is TRBJ1-2, the V gene TRBV4-3, with D maybe TRBD1 (5 bases). V was pared by 0 bases and J by 4 bases, with 6 bases between. The CDR3 covers 13 residues. Germline V gene sequence: CDR1 LGHNA, CDR2 YSLEER.

This chain joins TRBV7-2 and TRBJ1-5; TRBD1 matches at 7 bases. V was clipped by 1 base and J by 3 bases; unmatched bases: 6. This CDR3 spans 16 amino acids. Germline loops: CDR1 SGHTA, CDR2 FQGNSA. This CDR3 is CASSLDPGGFNQPQHF. For the CDR3, the DNA is TGTGCCAGCAGCTTAGATCCAGGGGGGTTCAATCAGCCCCAGCATTTT.

The chain links TRBV18 to TRBJ2-5; the D gene is possibly TRBD1 (6 bases). This CDR3 region has 17 residues. Trimming removed 1 base at V and 3 bases at J, with 18 bases between. Germline V gives CDR1 KGHSH, CDR2 LQKENI. CDR3 amino acids: CASSPRQGPTQKETQYF. CDR3 coding DNA: TGTGCCAGCTCACCACGGCAGGGGCCCACGCAAAAAGAGACCCAGTACTTC. The whole variable domain, filled in from reference TRBV18 and TRBJ2-5, reads NAGVMQNPRHLVRRRGQEARLRCSPMKGHSHVYWYRQLPEEGLKFMVYLQKENIIDESGMPKERFSAEFPKEGPSILRIQQVVRGDSAAYFCASSPRQGPTQKETQYFGPGTRLLVL.

CDR3 DNA sequence: TGTGCCAGCAGCGTATCCGGAGGGAGGTCTGGAAACACCATATATTTT. Residues: CASSVSGGRSGNTIYF. The V gene is TRBV9, the J gene TRBJ1-3; D unresolved. The CDR3 totals 16 residues. V gave up 1 base and J gave up 1 base, with 12 bases separating them. Germline V lookup: CDR1 SGDLS, CDR2 YYNGEE.

Here the CDR3 reads CASSTGLAGYEQYF. CDR3 nucleotide sequence: TGTGCCAGCAGCACTGGACTAGCGGGCTACGAGCAGTACTTC. V gene TRBV5-4 combines with J gene TRBJ2-7; 11 bases fit TRBD2. V lost 4 bases, J lost 3 bases, and 3 bases stayed unmatched. The CDR3 has 14 residues. Germline V lookup: CDR1 SGHNT, CDR2 YYREEE (reference sequence).

V gene TRBV27 combines with J gene TRBJ1-1; D ambiguous. V lost 2 bases and J 4 bases, leaving 8 bases between the germline ends. The CDR3 is 13 residues long. CDR1 MNHEY and CDR2 SMNVEV come from the germline V gene (reference sequence). CDR3 in amino acids: CASSLGQTTEAFF. The CDR3 DNA reads as TGTGCCAGCAGTTTAGGGCAGACCACTGAAGCTTTCTTT.

By frequency in the sample, this clone is medium-sized. The chain carries TRBV29-1 and TRBJ1-1; possible D gene TRBD1, 5 bases. The V and J ends lost 0 bases and 3 bases respectively, with 8 bases between them. CDR1 and CDR2 from the germline V gene are SQVTM and ANQGSEA. There are 13 residues in the CDR3. CDR3 sequence reads: CSVEDGGYTEAFF. The CDR3 nucleotides are TGCAGCGTTGAAGATGGGGGGTACACTGAAGCTTTCTTT.

The chain employs TRBV7-9 and TRBJ2-7, with D tentatively TRBD1 (6 bases). This CDR3 spans 16 amino acids. CDR1 and CDR2 from the germline V gene are SEHNR and FQNEAQ (reference sequence). V was clipped by 4 bases and J by 7 bases, with 23 bases between them. The CDR3 spells CASSSEGRQVTGEQYF. The CDR3 DNA is TGTGCCAGCAGCTCCGAAGGCCGACAGGTCACGGGGGAGCAGTACTTC.

This chain links TRBV6-1 with TRBJ2-1; tentative D call: TRBD2 (5 bases). The length of the CDR3 is 16 residues. Germline lookup yields CDR1 MNHNS and CDR2 SASEGT. V lost 4 bases to trimming and J lost 0 bases, with 13 bases between them. The CDR3 sequence is CASSGRKADSYNEQFF. The DNA of the CDR3 is TGTGCCAGCAGTGGGCGAAAAGCGGACTCCTACAATGAGCAGTTCTTC.

The gene calls are TRBV19 and TRBJ2-4, with D unclear. Germline V gene lookup returns CDR1 LNHDA and CDR2 SQIVND (reference sequence). The V gene lost 3 bases and the J gene lost 5 bases, with 14 bases spanning the gap. CDR3 length equals 15 residues. DNA for the CDR3: TGTGCCAGTAGTATGAACAGTTTGGGCGAAAACATTCAGTACTTC. The encoded protein is CASSMNSLGENIQYF. Looking up the rest from reference TRBV19 and TRBJ2-4 gives the full variable domain: DGGITQSPKYLFRKEGQNVTLSCEQNLNHDAMYWYRQDPGQGLRLIYYSQIVNDFQKGDIAEGYSVSREKKESFPLTVTSAQKNPTAFYLCASSMNSLGENIQYFGAGTRLSVL.

The rearrangement joins TRBV6-2 or TRBV6-3 to TRBJ1-4; 7 nucleotides line up with TRBD1. In germline, CDR1 is MNHEY, CDR2 SVGEGT. V lost 0 bases to trimming and J lost 6 bases; unmatched junction nucleotides: 13. The CDR3 is 18 residues long. The CDR3 sequence: CASSYSSSRGRRDEKLFF. The CDR3 nucleotides read TGTGCCAGCAGTTACTCCTCATCTAGGGGGCGACGGGATGAAAAACTGTTTTTT.

V and J are TRBV10-3 and TRBJ2-1; a weak D match, TRBD1 (8 bases). There are 14 residues in the CDR3. Deletions cut 10 bases from V and 7 bases from J, with 20 bases between. Germline V gene sequence: CDR1 ENHRY, CDR2 SYGVKD. The DNA of the CDR3 is TGTGCCACCGGACAGGGAGGGGATTCTAATGAGCAGTTCTTC. This sequence encodes CATGQGGDSNEQFF.

This clone was counted between two and nine times. This chain uses TRBV3-1 (or the pseudogene TRBV3-2) with TRBJ1-1, with D possibly being TRBD1 (5 bases). Germline CDR1 is LGHDT and CDR2 is YNNKEL (reference sequence). Trimming removed 0 bases at V and 0 bases at J, with 14 bases between. The CDR3 length is 17 residues. CDR3 sequence (DNA): TGTGCCAGCAGCCAAGATGCGACGCGGGGGGTGAACACTGAAGCTTTCTTT. Translated: CASSQDATRGVNTEAFF.

The chain couples TRBV6-2 or TRBV6-3 to TRBJ2-4; 7 bases map to TRBD2. The CDR3 has 16 amino acids. V gave up 6 bases and J gave up 1 base; unmatched junction bases: 9. Germline assignment: CDR1 MNHEY and CDR2 SVGEGT. The CDR3 loop is CASSSGLYRAKNIQYF. The CDR3 nucleotides read TGTGCCAGCAGCTCGGGACTATATAGGGCCAAAAACATTCAGTACTTC.